The TCR beta chain described here comes from a study of Ad26.COV2.S vaccination and SARS-CoV-2 variants. Study-wide results and caveats: Measurement of non-spike TCR breadth gave similar results in vaccine and placebo recipients. Vaccinees displayed broader spike-specific TCR repertoires than placebo recipients. Researchers cautioned that TCR breadth and depth analyses may have underestimated total T cell responses.

Treatment: about 20 received Ad26.COV2.S at low or high dose, single or two shots; a few received placebo; per-sample allocation not given. Sampling happened 63 days after the first vaccine or placebo injection. Wuhan-strain spike was delivered by a replication-incompetent Ad26 vector. Concerning this clone itself: Its antigen is not identified.

Per germline, CDR1 GTSNPN and CDR2 SVGIG (reference sequence). V was shortened by 2 bases and J by 8 bases, with 12 bases between the two germline ends. The CDR3 has 12 amino acids. Profiling relied on immunoSEQ multiplex PCR, and the TCRdb table lists in-frame clones only, not all of them. Here the sample spans 400,000 to 450,000 clones, approximately 90% being singletons. The sequencing here drew on peripheral blood, taken in a trial of Ad26.COV2.S vaccine versus placebo. The V call is TRBV30, the J call TRBJ1-1, with a tentative D call TRBD1 (5 bases). The origin of this receptor is a person aged 18-65 years who received the Ad26.COV2.S COVID-19 vaccine or a placebo. The CDR3 sequence is CAWSPQGAEAFF. The CDR3 region has the DNA TGTGCCTGGAGTCCCCAGGGTGCCGAAGCTTTCTTT.